Below, 24 T cell receptor beta chains from the same sample are listed, as sequenced in a study of blood T cell repertoires in COVID-19. The table came from immunoSEQ multiplex PCR; TCRdb's copy has only in-frame clones and leaves some out. Among about 320,000 clones listed, 90% were seen once. Sequencing used PBMCs or T cells enriched from blood (not recorded which). The source is a young woman who had been exposed to COVID-19.

CDR3 in DNA: TGCGCCAGCAGCTTGGGGGACAGGGCCCATGAGCAGTTCTTC. This encodes CASSLGDRAHEQFF. This chain joins TRBV5-1 and TRBJ2-1; the match to TRBD1 covers 9 bases. The CDR3 covers 14 residues. Germline V gives CDR1 SGHRS, CDR2 YFSETQ. V lost 0 bases to trimming and J lost 8 bases; unmatched junction nucleotides: 3.

The chain couples TRBV24-1 to TRBJ2-1; 16 positions agree with TRBD2. Germline-derived CDR1 and CDR2 are KGHDR and SFDVKD. The CDR3 extends over 18 amino acids. V shed 3 bases, J shed 8 bases, and the junction held 9 bases outside the gene matches. The CDR3 sequence: CATSDPSGTSGGAYEQFF. The CDR3 bases are TGTGCCACCAGTGATCCATCCGGGACTAGCGGGGGGGCCTATGAGCAGTTCTTC.

V gene TRBV7-2 combines with J gene TRBJ2-1; TRBD2 matches 12 bases. Germline V gives CDR1 SGHTA, CDR2 FQGNSA. Germline trimming cut 4 bases from V and 4 bases from J; bases unmatched to any gene: 2. The CDR3 sequence is 15 residues long. In DNA form, the CDR3 reads TGTGCCAGCAGCTCTAGCGGGGGGGTTTACAATGAGCAGTTCTTC. Translated, it gives CASSSSGGVYNEQFF.

The rearrangement links TRBV6-1 to TRBJ1-5, with 9 bases aligning to TRBD1. This CDR3 has 16 residues. The ends lost 0 bases at V and 4 bases at J; junction bases unmatched: 4. From germline, CDR1 is MNHNS and CDR2 SASEGT. The CDR3 DNA follows: TGTGCCAGCAGTGAAGCGAACAGGGGGCCAAATCAGCCCCAGCATTTT. Protein sequence: CASSEANRGPNQPQHF.

The V gene is TRBV9, the J gene TRBJ1-2; maybe TRBD1 (5 bases). Germline V gene lookup returns CDR1 SGDLS and CDR2 YYNGEE. CDR3 length: 16 residues. V dropped 0 bases and J dropped 3 bases, with 15 bases sitting between them. As DNA, the CDR3 is TGTGCCAGCAGCGTAGCCGGGGGAGCCCTCGACTATGGCTACACCTTC. Protein product: CASSVAGGALDYGYTF.

The CDR3 DNA follows: TGTGCCAGCAGTGAAGTATCAGGCACTGAAGCTTTCTTT. It is translated as CASSEVSGTEAFF. The gene calls are TRBV28 and TRBJ1-1; D gene ambiguous. The V end lost 5 bases, the J end lost 4 bases, and 11 bases lay between the germline ends. The CDR3 totals 13 residues. Germline lookup yields CDR1 MDHEN and CDR2 SYDVKM.

Written as DNA, the CDR3 is TGTGCCAGCAGCTTAGGCGGGGGGGCCGGGACAGATACGCAGTATTTT. Translation: CASSLGGGAGTDTQYF. The rearrangement links TRBV5-5 to TRBJ2-3; 9 nucleotides line up with TRBD2. Per the germline V gene, CDR1 is SGHKS and CDR2 is YYEKEE (reference sequence). CDR3 length: 16 amino acids. The trim removed 2 bases at V and 3 bases at J, leaving 7 bases unmatched.

This sequence joins TRBV9 and TRBJ1-1; D unclear. This CDR3 has 14 residues. With 0 bases removed from V and 1 base from J, the gap between germline ends came to 7 bases. In germline, CDR1 is SGDLS, CDR2 YYNGEE. CDR3 coding DNA: TGTGCCAGCAGCGTAGCTGGCGGGAACACTGAAGCTTTCTTT. Protein sequence: CASSVAGGNTEAFF.

The chain combines TRBV12-3 or TRBV12-4 with TRBJ1-2; possible D gene TRBD1, 6 bases. This CDR3 has 13 amino acids. Trimming removed 3 bases from V and 4 bases from J, with 9 bases in between. The CDR3 protein is CASSFGQFYGYTF. CDR3 DNA sequence: TGTGCCAGCAGTTTCGGACAGTTCTATGGCTACACCTTC.

The V gene is TRBV19, the J gene TRBJ2-7; 7 bases agree with TRBD1. The CDR3 is 14 residues long. Trimming removed 1 base from V and 3 bases from J; junction bases left unmatched: 3. Looked up from germline, CDR1 is LNHDA and CDR2 is SQIVND (reference sequence). The CDR3 DNA is TGTGCCAGTAGTATAGGCCCAGGGGGCTACGAGCAGTACTTC. Residues: CASSIGPGGYEQYF.

The chain combines TRBV6-2 or TRBV6-3 with TRBJ1-1; TRBD1 agrees at 8 bases. Per germline, CDR1 MNHEY and CDR2 SVGEGT. This CDR3 comprises 14 residues. J gave up 1 base and V 2 bases, and 0 bases lay outside the gene matches. In DNA form, the CDR3 reads TGTGCCAGCAGTTACCAGGGGGCGAACACTGAAGCTTTCTTT. This sequence encodes CASSYQGANTEAFF.

The chain uses TRBV7-9 and TRBJ1-6; the D is unclear. The CDR3 covers 14 residues. Germline lookup yields CDR1 SEHNR and CDR2 FQNEAQ (reference sequence). The ends were cut back, 5 bases at V and 7 bases at J, with 12 bases in the middle. CDR3 sequence reads: CASSGAEDNSPLHF. CDR3 in DNA: TGTGCCAGCAGCGGCGCGGAGGACAATTCACCCCTCCACTTT.

CDR3 sequence reads: CASSLGAGGQATNEKLFF. In nucleotides, the CDR3 is TGTGCCAGCAGCCTGGGAGCAGGGGGGCAAGCCACTAATGAAAAACTGTTTTTT. V usage is TRBV7-9 and J usage is TRBJ1-4, with 7 bases matching TRBD1. Losses at the gene ends were 5 bases for V and 2 bases for J; bases not matched to a gene: 14. The CDR3 consists of 18 residues. Per germline, CDR1 SEHNR and CDR2 FQNEAQ (reference sequence). Full variable domain (rest looked up from reference TRBV7-9 and TRBJ1-4): DTGVSQNPRHKITKRGQNVTFRCDPISEHNRLYWYRQTLGQGPEFLTYFQNEAQLEKSRLLSDRFSAERPKGSFSTLEIQRTEQGDSAMYLCASSLGAGGQATNEKLFFGSGTQLSVL.

This chain uses TRBV9 with TRBJ2-1, with 8 positions matching TRBD2. Germline lookup yields CDR1 SGDLS and CDR2 YYNGEE. Trimming removed 1 base from V and 12 bases from J; junction bases left unmatched: 24. The CDR3 extends over 19 amino acids. The DNA for the CDR3 is TGTGCCAGCAGCGTAAGTAGCGGGGTTGAAAGTCACGTTTATACTGTGCAGTTCTTC. It codes for CASSVSSGVESHVYTVQFF.

The CDR3 DNA follows: TGCGCCAGCAGCTTGACTAGCAATGAGCAGTTCTTC. This encodes CASSLTSNEQFF. The chain employs TRBV5-1 and TRBJ2-1; D may be TRBD2 (5 bases). Germline values: CDR1 SGHRS, CDR2 YFSETQ. The CDR3 extends over 12 amino acids. Trimming removed 1 base at V and 6 bases at J, with 5 bases between.

The chain employs TRBV7-9 and TRBJ1-1, with a possible D match to TRBD1 (5 bases). The CDR3 length is 17 residues. Germline lookup yields CDR1 SEHNR and CDR2 FQNEAQ (reference sequence). Trimming cost V 5 bases and J 4 bases, with 23 bases left between them. CDR3 bases: TGTGCCAGCAGCCTAGGGATTTTGGGGGGTTTGGGCACTGAAGCTTTCTTT. It yields the protein CASSLGILGGLGTEAFF.

Concerning this clone: At one boundary the junction diverges from the germline segment, which might be a read error. The gene calls are TRBV18 and TRBJ1-1, with D hard to call. Germline V CDR1 and CDR2: KGHSH, LQKENI. The CDR3 has 13 residues. CDR3 DNA sequence: TGTGCCAGCCCACCGCTGGCGAACACTGAAGCTTTCTTT. It encodes CASPPLANTEAFF.

The chain couples TRBV6-5 to TRBJ2-7; 8 nucleotides align to TRBD2. This CDR3 comprises 16 residues. In germline, CDR1 is MNHEY, CDR2 SVGAGI. J gave up 1 base and V 4 bases, and 9 bases lay outside the gene matches. The CDR3 loop reads CASSLKAGGLSYEQYF. Written as DNA, the CDR3 is TGTGCCAGCAGTTTGAAGGCGGGGGGATTATCCTACGAGCAGTACTTC.

CDR3 in amino acids: CASSLPRGQETQYF. CDR3 in DNA: TGTGCCAGCAGCTTGCCCAGGGGGCAAGAGACCCAGTACTTC. The chain links TRBV5-4 to TRBJ2-5, with 7 positions matching TRBD1. Germline V gene lookup returns CDR1 SGHNT and CDR2 YYREEE (reference sequence). Germline trimming cut 1 base from V and 2 bases from J; bases unmatched to any gene: 2. There are 14 residues in the CDR3.

This sequence joins TRBV11-1 and TRBJ2-5; maybe TRBD2 (5 bases). The CDR3 is 13 amino acids. Germline CDR1 is SGHAT and CDR2 is FQDESV (reference sequence). The ends were cut back, 7 bases at V and 5 bases at J, with 14 bases in the middle. The chain's CDR3 is CASTTGKGETQYF. The CDR3 nucleotides read TGTGCCAGCACTACCGGGAAAGGGGAGACCCAGTACTTC.

The rearrangement joins TRBV7-9 to TRBJ2-3; 7 bases are a match to TRBD1. J gave up 1 base and V 2 bases, and 15 bases lay outside the gene matches. Germline assignment: CDR1 SEHNR and CDR2 FQNEAQ (reference sequence). The CDR3 is 19 residues long. CDR3 DNA: TGTGCCAGCAGCTTACCATCCATAGCTCGGGACAGCCGCACAGATACGCAGTATTTT. Amino acids: CASSLPSIARDSRTDTQYF.

This clone showed up just a few times. The chain joins TRBV18 to TRBJ2-7; 7 bases line up with TRBD2. CDR1 is KGHSH, CDR2 LQKENI, per germline. The J segment lost 0 bases and the V segment lost 6 bases, leaving 8 bases of the junction unmatched. This CDR3 contains 15 residues. CDR3 coding DNA: TGTGCCAGCTCCCGGGGGAGGGCGGACTCCTACGAGCAGTACTTC. Its protein product is CASSRGRADSYEQYF.

This chain links TRBV27 with TRBJ2-7; TRBD1 agrees at 9 bases. Germline V CDR1 and CDR2: MNHEY, SMNVEV (reference sequence). The CDR3 contains 16 residues. The V and J ends lost 9 bases and 4 bases, in that order; junction bases with no gene match: 16. CDR3 in DNA: TGTGCCAGATATAACTCCAACCGGGACAGGGTGTACGAGCAGTACTTC. As protein: CARYNSNRDRVYEQYF.

V usage is TRBV7-9 and J usage is TRBJ1-1; possible D gene TRBD1, 5 bases. Germline V gene data show CDR1 as SEHNR and CDR2 as FQNEAQ (reference sequence). The V gene lost 8 bases and the J gene lost 2 bases, with 12 bases spanning the gap. This CDR3 spans 13 amino acids. The CDR3 reads CASFLDKNTEAFF. The DNA of the CDR3 is TGTGCCAGCTTCCTGGACAAAAACACTGAAGCTTTCTTT.